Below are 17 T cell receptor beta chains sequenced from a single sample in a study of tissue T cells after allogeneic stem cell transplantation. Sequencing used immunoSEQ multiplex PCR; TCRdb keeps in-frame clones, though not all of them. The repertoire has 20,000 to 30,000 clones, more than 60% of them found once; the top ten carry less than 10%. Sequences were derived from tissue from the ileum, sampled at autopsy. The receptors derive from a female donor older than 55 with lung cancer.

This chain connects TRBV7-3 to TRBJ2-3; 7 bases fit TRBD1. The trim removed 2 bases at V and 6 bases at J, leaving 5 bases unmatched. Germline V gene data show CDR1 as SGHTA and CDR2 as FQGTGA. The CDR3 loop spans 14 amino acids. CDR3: CASSLWDSSDTQYF. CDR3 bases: TGTGCCAGCAGCTTATGGGACAGCAGCGATACGCAGTATTTT. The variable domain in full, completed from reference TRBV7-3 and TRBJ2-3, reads GAGVSQTPSNKVTEKGKYVELRCDPISGHTALYWYRQSLGQGPEFLIYFQGTGAADDSGLPNDRFFAVRPEGSVSTLKIQRTERGDSAVYLCASSLWDSSDTQYFGPGTRLTVL.

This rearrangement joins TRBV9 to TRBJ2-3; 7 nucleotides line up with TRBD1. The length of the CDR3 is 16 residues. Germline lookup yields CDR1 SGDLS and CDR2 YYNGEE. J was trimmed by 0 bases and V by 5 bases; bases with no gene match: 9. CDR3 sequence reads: CASSYIGTASTDTQYF. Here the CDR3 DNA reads TGTGCCAGCAGTTACATAGGGACAGCAAGCACAGATACGCAGTATTTT.

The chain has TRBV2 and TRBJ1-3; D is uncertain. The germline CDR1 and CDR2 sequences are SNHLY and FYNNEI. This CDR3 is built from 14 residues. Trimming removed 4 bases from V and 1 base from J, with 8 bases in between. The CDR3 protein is CASSVAWSGNTIYF. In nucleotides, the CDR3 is TGTGCCAGCAGTGTGGCTTGGTCTGGAAACACCATATATTTT.

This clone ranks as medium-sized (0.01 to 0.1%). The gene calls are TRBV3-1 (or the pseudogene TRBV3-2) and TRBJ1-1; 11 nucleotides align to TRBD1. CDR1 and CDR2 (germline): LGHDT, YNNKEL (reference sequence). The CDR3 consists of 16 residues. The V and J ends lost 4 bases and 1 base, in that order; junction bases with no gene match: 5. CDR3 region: CASSLGTGGKNTEAFF. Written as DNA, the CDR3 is TGTGCCAGCAGCCTTGGGACAGGGGGGAAGAACACTGAAGCTTTCTTT.

The CDR3 reads CASSLSSETQYF. The CDR3, as DNA: TGTGCCAGCTCACTGTCTTCTGAGACCCAGTACTTC. The chain joins TRBV18 to TRBJ2-5; D is unresolved. The CDR3 runs 12 residues. V gave up 4 bases and J gave up 5 bases, with 8 bases separating them. The germline V gene has CDR1 KGHSH and CDR2 LQKENI.

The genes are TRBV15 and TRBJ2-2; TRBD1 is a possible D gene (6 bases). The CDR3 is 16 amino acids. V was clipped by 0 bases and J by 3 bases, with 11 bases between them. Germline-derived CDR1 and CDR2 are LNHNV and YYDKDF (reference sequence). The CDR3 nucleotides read TGTGCCACCAGCAGAGATGGGGGCCTTGACACCGGGGAGCTGTTTTTT. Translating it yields CATSRDGGLDTGELFF. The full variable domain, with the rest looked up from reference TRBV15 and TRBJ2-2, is DAMVIQNPRYQVTQFGKPVTLSCSQTLNHNVMYWYQQKSSQAPKLLFHYYDKDFNNEADTPDNFQSRRPNTSFCFLDIRSPGLGDTAMYLCATSRDGGLDTGELFFGEGSRLTVL.

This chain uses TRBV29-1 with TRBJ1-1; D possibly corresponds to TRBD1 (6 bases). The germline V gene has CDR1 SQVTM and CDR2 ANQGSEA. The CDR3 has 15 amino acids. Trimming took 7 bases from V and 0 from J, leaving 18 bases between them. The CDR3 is CSGRTTGYVNTEAFF. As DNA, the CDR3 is TGCAGCGGAAGGACAACAGGGTACGTGAACACTGAAGCTTTCTTT.

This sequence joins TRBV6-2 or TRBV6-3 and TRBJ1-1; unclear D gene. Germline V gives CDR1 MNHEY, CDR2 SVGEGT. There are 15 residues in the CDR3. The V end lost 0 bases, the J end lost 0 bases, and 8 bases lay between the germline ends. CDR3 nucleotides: TGTGCCAGCAGTTACTCGGGCAGTATGAACACTGAAGCTTTCTTT. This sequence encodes CASSYSGSMNTEAFF.

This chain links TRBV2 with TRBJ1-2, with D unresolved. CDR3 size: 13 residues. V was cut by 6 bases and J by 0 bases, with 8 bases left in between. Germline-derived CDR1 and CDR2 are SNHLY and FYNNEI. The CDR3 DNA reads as TGTGCCAGCAGGACTACATCTAACTATGGCTACACCTTC. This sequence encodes CASRTTSNYGYTF.

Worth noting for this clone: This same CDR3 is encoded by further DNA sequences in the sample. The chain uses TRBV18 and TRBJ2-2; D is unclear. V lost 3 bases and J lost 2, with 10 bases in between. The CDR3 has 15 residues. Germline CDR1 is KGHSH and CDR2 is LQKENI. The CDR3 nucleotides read TGTGCCAGCTCACCGGCACAGTCAAACACCGGGGAGCTGTTTTTT. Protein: CASSPAQSNTGELFF. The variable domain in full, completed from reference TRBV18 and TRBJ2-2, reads NAGVMQNPRHLVRRRGQEARLRCSPMKGHSHVYWYRQLPEEGLKFMVYLQKENIIDESGMPKERFSAEFPKEGPSILRIQQVVRGDSAAYFCASSPAQSNTGELFFGEGSRLTVL.

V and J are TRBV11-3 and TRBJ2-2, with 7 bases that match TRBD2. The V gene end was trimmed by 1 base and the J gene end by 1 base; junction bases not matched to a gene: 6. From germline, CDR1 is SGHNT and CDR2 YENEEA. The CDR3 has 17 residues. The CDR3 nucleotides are TGTGCCAGCAGCTTAGGGTGGCGGGGGTTGAACACCGGGGAGCTGTTTTTT. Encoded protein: CASSLGWRGLNTGELFF. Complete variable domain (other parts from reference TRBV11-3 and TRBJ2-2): EAGVVQSPRYKIIEKKQPVAFWCNPISGHNTLYWYLQNLGQGPELLIRYENEEAVDDSQLPKDRFSAERLKGVDSTLKIQPAELGDSAVYLCASSLGWRGLNTGELFFGEGSRLTVL.

DNA for the CDR3: TGTGCCAGTAGGTGGACAGTTAACTATGGCTACACCTTC. Translation: CASRWTVNYGYTF. The V call is TRBV19, the J call TRBJ1-2; the D gene is possibly TRBD1 (6 bases). Trimming took off 6 bases at V and 1 base at J, with 9 bases between the two ends. Germline CDR1 reads LNHDA; CDR2 reads SQIVND (reference sequence). The CDR3 spans 13 residues.

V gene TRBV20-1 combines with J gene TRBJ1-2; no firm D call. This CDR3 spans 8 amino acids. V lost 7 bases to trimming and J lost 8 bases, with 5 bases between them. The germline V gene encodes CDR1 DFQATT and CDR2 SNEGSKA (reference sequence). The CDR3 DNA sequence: TGCAGTGTGGGGGGCTACACCTTC. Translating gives CSVGGYTF.

CDR3 sequence (DNA): TGCGCCAGCAGCATAGGCGGAAGCTCCTACGAGCAGTACTTC. This sequence encodes CASSIGGSSYEQYF. V is TRBV5-1 and J is TRBJ2-7; D is uncertain. The CDR3 covers 14 residues. V was cut by 4 bases and J by 0 bases, with 11 bases left in between. Germline assignment: CDR1 SGHRS and CDR2 YFSETQ.

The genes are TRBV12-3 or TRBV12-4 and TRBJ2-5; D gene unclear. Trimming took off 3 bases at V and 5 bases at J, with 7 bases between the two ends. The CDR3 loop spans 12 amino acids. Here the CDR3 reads CASSFYGETQYF. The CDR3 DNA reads TGTGCCAGCAGTTTTTATGGGGAGACCCAGTACTTC.

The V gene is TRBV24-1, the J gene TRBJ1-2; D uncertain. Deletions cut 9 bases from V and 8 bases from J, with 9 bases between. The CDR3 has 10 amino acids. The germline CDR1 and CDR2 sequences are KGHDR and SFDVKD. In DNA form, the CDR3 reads TGTGCCACCCTTCGGTCGGGCTACACCTTC. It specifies CATLRSGYTF.

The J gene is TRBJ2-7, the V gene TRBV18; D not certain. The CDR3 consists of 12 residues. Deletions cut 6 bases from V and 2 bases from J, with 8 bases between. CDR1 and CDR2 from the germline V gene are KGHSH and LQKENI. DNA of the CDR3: TGTGCCAGCTCTGACAATCCCTACGAGCAGTACTTC. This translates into CASSDNPYEQYF.